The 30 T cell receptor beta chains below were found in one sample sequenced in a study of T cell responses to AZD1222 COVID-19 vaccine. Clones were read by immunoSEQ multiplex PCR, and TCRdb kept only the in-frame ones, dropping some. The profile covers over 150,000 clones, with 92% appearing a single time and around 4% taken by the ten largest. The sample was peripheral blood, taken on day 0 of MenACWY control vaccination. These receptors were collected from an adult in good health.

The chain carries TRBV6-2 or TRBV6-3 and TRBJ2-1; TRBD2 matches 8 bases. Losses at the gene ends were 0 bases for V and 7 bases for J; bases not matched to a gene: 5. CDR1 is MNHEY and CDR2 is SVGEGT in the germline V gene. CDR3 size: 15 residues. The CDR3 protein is CASSYSPAGGNEQFF. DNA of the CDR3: TGTGCCAGCAGTTACTCGCCGGCGGGGGGTAATGAGCAGTTCTTC.

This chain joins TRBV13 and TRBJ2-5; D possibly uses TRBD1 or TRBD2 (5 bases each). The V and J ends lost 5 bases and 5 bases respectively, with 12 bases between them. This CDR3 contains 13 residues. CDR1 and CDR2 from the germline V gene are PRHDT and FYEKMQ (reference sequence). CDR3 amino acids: CASSPTGGETQYF. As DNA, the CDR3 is TGTGCCAGCAGCCCCACAGGCGGGGAGACCCAGTACTTC. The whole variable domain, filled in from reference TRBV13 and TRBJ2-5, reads AAGVIQSPRHLIKEKRETATLKCYPIPRHDTVYWYQQGPGQDPQFLISFYEKMQSDKGSIPDRFSAQQFSDYHSELNMSSLELGDSALYFCASSPTGGETQYFGPGTRLLVL.

This chain's CDR3 is CASSLVAGAETEAFF. In nucleotides, the CDR3 is TGTGCCAGCAGCTTAGTCGCAGGGGCTGAGACTGAAGCTTTCTTT. This chain joins TRBV7-8 and TRBJ1-1, with D perhaps TRBD1 (6 bases). The CDR3 spans 15 residues. Germline V CDR1 and CDR2: SGHVS, FQNEAQ. Trimming cost V 1 base and J 5 bases, with 14 bases left between them.

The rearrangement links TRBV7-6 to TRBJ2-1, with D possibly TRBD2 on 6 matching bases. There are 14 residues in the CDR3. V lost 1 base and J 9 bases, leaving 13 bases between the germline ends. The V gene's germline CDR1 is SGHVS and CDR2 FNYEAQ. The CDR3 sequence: CASSLGVEGGEQFF. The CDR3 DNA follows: TGTGCCAGCAGCTTAGGGGTCGAGGGAGGTGAGCAGTTCTTC.

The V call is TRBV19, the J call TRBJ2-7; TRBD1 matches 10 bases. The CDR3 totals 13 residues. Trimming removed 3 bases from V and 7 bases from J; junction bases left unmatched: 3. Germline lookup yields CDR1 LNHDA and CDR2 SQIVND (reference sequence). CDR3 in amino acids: CASSIMGQGEQYF. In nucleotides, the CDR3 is TGTGCCAGTAGTATTATGGGACAGGGGGAGCAGTACTTC.

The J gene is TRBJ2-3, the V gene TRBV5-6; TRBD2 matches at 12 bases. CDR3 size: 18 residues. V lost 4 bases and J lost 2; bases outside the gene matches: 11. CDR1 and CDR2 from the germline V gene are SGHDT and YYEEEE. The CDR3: CASSPRPGLAGLTDTQYF. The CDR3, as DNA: TGTGCCAGCAGCCCAAGACCGGGACTAGCGGGCCTCACAGATACGCAGTATTTT.

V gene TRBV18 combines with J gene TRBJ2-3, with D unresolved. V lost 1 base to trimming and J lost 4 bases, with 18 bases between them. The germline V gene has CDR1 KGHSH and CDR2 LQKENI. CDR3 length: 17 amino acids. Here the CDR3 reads CASSPRVRIEGPDTQYF. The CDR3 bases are TGTGCCAGCTCACCACGCGTACGAATCGAAGGGCCAGATACGCAGTATTTT. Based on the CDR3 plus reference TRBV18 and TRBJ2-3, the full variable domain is NAGVMQNPRHLVRRRGQEARLRCSPMKGHSHVYWYRQLPEEGLKFMVYLQKENIIDESGMPKERFSAEFPKEGPSILRIQQVVRGDSAAYFCASSPRVRIEGPDTQYFGPGTRLTVL.

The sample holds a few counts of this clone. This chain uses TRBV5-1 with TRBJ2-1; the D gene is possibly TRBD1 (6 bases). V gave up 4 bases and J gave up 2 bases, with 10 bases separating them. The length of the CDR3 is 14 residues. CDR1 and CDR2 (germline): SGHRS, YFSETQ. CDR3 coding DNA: TGCGCCAGCAGCCTACAGGGACCCTACAATGAGCAGTTCTTC. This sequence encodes CASSLQGPYNEQFF.

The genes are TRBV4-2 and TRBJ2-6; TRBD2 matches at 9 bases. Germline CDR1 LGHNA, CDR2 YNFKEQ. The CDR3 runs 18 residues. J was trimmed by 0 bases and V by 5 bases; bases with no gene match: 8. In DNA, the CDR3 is TGTGCCAGCAGCTACAGACTAGCGGAGGGCTCTGGGGCCAACGTCCTGACTTTC. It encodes CASSYRLAEGSGANVLTF.

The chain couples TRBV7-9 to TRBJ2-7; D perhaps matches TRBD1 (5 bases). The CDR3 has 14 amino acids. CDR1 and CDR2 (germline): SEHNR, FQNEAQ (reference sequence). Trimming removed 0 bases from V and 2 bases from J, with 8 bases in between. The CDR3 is CASSLAGRAYEQYF. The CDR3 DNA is TGTGCCAGCAGCTTAGCGGGCAGGGCCTACGAGCAGTACTTC.

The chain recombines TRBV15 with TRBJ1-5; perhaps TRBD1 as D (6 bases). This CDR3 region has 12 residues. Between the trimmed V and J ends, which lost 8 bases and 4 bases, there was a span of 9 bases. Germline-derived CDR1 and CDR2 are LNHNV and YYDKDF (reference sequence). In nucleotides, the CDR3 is TGTGCCACCGCTACAGGGAATCAGCCCCAGCATTTT. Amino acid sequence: CATATGNQPQHF.

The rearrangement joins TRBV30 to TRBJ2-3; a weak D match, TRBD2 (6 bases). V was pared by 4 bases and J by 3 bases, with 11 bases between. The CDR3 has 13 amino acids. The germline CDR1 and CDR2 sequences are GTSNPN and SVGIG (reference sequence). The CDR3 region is CAWKNGGTDTQYF. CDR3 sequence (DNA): TGTGCCTGGAAGAACGGGGGAACAGATACGCAGTATTTT.

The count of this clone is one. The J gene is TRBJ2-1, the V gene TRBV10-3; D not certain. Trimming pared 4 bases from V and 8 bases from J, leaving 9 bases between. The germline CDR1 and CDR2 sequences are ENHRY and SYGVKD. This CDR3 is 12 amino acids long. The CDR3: CAISGHQDEQFF. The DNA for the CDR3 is TGTGCCATCAGTGGCCACCAGGATGAGCAGTTCTTC.

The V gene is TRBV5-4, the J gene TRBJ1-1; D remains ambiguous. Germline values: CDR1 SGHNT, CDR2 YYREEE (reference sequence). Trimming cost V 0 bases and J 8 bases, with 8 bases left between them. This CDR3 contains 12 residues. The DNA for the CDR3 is TGTGCCAGCAGCTTGGTGCATAAGGAAGCTTTCTTT. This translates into CASSLVHKEAFF.

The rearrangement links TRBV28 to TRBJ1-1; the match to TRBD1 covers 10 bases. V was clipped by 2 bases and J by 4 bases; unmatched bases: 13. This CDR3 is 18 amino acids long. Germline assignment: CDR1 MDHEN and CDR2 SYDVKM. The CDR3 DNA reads TGTGCCAGCAGTTTACGCTATTTAGGGGGGACAGGGGTCACTGAAGCTTTCTTT. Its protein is CASSLRYLGGTGVTEAFF.

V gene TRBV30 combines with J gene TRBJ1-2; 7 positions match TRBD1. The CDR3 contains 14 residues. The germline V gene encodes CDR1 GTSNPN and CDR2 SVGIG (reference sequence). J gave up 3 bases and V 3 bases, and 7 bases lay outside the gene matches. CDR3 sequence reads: CAWRTGLSHYGYTF. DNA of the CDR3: TGTGCCTGGAGGACAGGGTTATCCCACTATGGCTACACCTTC.

CDR3 protein: CASSGRGTTHQGNQPQHF. CDR3 DNA: TGTGCCAGCAGCGGGAGAGGAACGACCCACCAGGGCAATCAGCCCCAGCATTTT. The chain links TRBV7-2 to TRBJ1-5, with unresolved D. Germline V gene lookup returns CDR1 SGHTA and CDR2 FQGNSA. The V end lost 5 bases, the J end lost 2 bases, and 22 bases lay between the germline ends. The CDR3 extends over 18 amino acids.

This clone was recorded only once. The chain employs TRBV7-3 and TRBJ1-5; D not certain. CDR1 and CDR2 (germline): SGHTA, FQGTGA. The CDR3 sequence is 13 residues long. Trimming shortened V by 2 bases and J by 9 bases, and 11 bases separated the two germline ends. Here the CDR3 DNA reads TGTGCCAGCAGCTTAGGGCCAGAGAGGCCCCAGCATTTT. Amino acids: CASSLGPERPQHF.

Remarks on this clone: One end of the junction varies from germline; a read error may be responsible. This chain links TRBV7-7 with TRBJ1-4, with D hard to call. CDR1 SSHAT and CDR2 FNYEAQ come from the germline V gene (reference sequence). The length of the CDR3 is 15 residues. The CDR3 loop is CASSQTGSENEKLFF. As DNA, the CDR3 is TGTGCTAGCAGCCAAACGGGGAGTGAGAATGAAAAACTGTTTTTT.

CDR3 protein: CATLGPQETQYF. CDR3 nucleotides: TGTGCCACCCTGGGCCCCCAAGAGACCCAGTACTTC. This chain connects TRBV21-1 to TRBJ2-5; the table gives TRBD1 as D, unverified against the DNA. TRBV21-1 is a pseudogene. CDR3 size: 12 residues.

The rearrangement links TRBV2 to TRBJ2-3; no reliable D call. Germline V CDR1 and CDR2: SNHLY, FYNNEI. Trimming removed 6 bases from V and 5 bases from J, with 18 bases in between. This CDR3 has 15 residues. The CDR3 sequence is CASRFSSPPVDTQYF. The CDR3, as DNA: TGTGCCAGCAGGTTTAGCAGCCCACCGGTAGATACGCAGTATTTT.

The CDR3 bases are TGTGCCAGCACCGGGGGATTGGGCAACTCCTACGAGCAGTACTTC. Encoded protein: CASTGGLGNSYEQYF. The chain couples TRBV7-8 to TRBJ2-7; tentative D call: TRBD2 (6 bases). The germline V and J ends were trimmed by 7 bases and 0 bases, with 16 bases remaining between them. This CDR3 is built from 15 residues. Germline V gives CDR1 SGHVS, CDR2 FQNEAQ.

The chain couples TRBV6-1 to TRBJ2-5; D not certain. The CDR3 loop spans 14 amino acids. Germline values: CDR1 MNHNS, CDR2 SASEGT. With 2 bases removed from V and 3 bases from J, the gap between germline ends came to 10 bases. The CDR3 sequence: CASSENTVEETQYF. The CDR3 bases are TGTGCCAGCAGTGAAAACACAGTGGAAGAGACCCAGTACTTC.

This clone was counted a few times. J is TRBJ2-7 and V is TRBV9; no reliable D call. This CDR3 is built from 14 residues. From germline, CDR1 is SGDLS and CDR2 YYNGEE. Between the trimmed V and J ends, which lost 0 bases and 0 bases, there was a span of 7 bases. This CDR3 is CASSVGYSSYEQYF. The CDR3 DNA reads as TGTGCCAGCAGCGTAGGTTATAGCTCCTACGAGCAGTACTTC.

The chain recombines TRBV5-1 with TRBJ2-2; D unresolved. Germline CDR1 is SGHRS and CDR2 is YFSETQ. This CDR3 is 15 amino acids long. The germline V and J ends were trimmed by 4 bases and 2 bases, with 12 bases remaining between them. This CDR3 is CASSPQRLNTGELFF. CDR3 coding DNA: TGCGCCAGCAGCCCTCAGAGGCTAAACACCGGGGAGCTGTTTTTT.

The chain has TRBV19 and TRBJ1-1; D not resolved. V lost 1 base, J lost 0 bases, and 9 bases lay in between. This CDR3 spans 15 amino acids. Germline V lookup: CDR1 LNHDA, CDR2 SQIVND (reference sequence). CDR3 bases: TGTGCCAGTAGTATAGTTAAGGTAATGAACACTGAAGCTTTCTTT. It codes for CASSIVKVMNTEAFF.

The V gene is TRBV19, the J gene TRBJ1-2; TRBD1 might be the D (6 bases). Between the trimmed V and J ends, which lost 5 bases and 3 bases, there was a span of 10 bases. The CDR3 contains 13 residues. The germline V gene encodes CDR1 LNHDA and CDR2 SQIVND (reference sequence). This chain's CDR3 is CASSLQGYYGYTF. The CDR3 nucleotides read TGTGCCAGTAGTCTACAGGGTTACTATGGCTACACCTTC.

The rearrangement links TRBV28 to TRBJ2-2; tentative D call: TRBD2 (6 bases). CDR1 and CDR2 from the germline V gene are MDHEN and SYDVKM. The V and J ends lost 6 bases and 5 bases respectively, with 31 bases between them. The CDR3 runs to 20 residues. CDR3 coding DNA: TGTGCCAGCAGCACAATTTGGGCTTGCGGGACCCATCAAGAAACCGGGGAGCTGTTTTTT. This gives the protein CASSTIWACGTHQETGELFF.

Here the CDR3 reads CASSKPSWLNTEAFF. CDR3 bases: TGTGCCAGTAGTAAACCGTCATGGCTGAACACTGAAGCTTTCTTT. V gene TRBV19 combines with J gene TRBJ1-1; D is undetermined. Germline V lookup: CDR1 LNHDA, CDR2 SQIVND (reference sequence). CDR3 length: 15 amino acids. Trimming cost V 4 bases and J 0 bases, with 12 bases left between them.

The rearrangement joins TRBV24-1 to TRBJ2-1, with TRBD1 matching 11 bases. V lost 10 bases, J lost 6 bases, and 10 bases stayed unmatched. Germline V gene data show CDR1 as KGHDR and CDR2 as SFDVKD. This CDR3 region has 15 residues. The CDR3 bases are TGTGCCACGTCTCGACTAGGGACAGGGGGCAATGAGCAGTTCTTC. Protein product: CATSRLGTGGNEQFF.